These 17 T cell receptor beta chains originate from one sample sequenced in a study of early T cells in non-severe SARS-CoV-2 infection. One entry per CDR3 protein, called by TCRdb with MiXCR from the 5' RACE reads. The repertoire consists of about 37,000 distinct CDR3 sequences, with around 6.1% occurring once and the leading ten covering 20% to 30%. Sequencing input: whole blood. Receptors were obtained from an adult who was a healthcare worker with PCR-confirmed SARS-CoV-2 infection or an uninfected control (not recorded which).

In its sample, this clonotype was seen many times. This chain connects TRBV7-9 to TRBJ1-1; D gene uncertain. The CDR3 is made up of 14 amino acids. Trimming pared 5 bases from V and 1 base from J, leaving 11 bases between. Germline V gives CDR1 SEHNR, CDR2 FQNEAQ (reference sequence). The CDR3 loop reads CASSPDLGNTEAFF. In DNA form, the CDR3 reads TGTGCCAGCAGCCCGGACTTGGGGAACACTGAAGCTTTCTTT.

In its sample, this clonotype was seen many times. The chain uses TRBV19 and TRBJ2-5, with TRBD1 as a possible D gene (5 bases). Germline-derived CDR1 and CDR2 are LNHDA and SQIVND (reference sequence). The CDR3 sequence is 14 residues long. V shed 7 bases and J shed 4 bases, with 16 bases lying between them. The CDR3 DNA follows: TGTGCCAGTACAGATGACAGATTCGGAGAGACCCAGTACTTC. Residues: CASTDDRFGETQYF.

The V call is TRBV30, the J call TRBJ2-7; 8 nucleotides align to TRBD1. Germline CDR1 is GTSNPN and CDR2 is SVGIG (reference sequence). The CDR3 has 14 residues. V gave up 3 bases and J gave up 4 bases; unmatched junction bases: 8. This CDR3 reads CAWRSQNRGYEQYF. The CDR3 DNA reads as TGTGCCTGGAGGTCCCAAAACAGGGGGTACGAGCAGTACTTC. Full variable domain (rest looked up from reference TRBV30 and TRBJ2-7): SQTIHQWPATLVQPVGSPLSLECTVEGTSNPNLYWYRQAAGRGLQLLFYSVGIGQISSEVPQNLSASRPQDRQFILSSKKLLLSDSGFYLCAWRSQNRGYEQYFGPGTRLTVT.

This clonotype was detected many times. The chain joins TRBV6-5 to TRBJ2-2, with a tentative D call TRBD1 (6 bases). This CDR3 is 14 amino acids long. Trimming removed 5 bases from V and 4 bases from J, with 11 bases in between. Germline V gene sequence: CDR1 MNHEY, CDR2 SVGAGI. The CDR3 loop reads CASSGTGSTGELFF. As DNA, the CDR3 is TGTGCCAGCAGTGGCACAGGGTCCACCGGGGAGCTGTTTTTT.

In its sample, this clonotype was seen many times. J is TRBJ1-4 and V is TRBV20-1, with unresolved D. V shed 3 bases and J shed 0 bases, with 8 bases lying between them. Germline loops: CDR1 DFQATT, CDR2 SNEGSKA (reference sequence). This CDR3 comprises 14 residues. CDR3 loop: CSARPATTNEKLFF. The CDR3 DNA is TGCAGTGCTAGGCCGGCAACAACTAATGAAAAACTGTTTTTT.

V and J are TRBV5-1 and TRBJ2-5, with D tentatively TRBD2 (5 bases). This CDR3 comprises 15 residues. Germline assignment: CDR1 SGHRS and CDR2 YFSETQ. V was pared by 0 bases and J by 5 bases, with 14 bases between. This CDR3 is CASSLDGVQGETQYF. Here the CDR3 DNA reads TGCGCCAGCAGCTTGGACGGGGTCCAAGGGGAGACCCAGTACTTC.

This clonotype was recorded at least ten times. This rearrangement joins TRBV11-2 to TRBJ2-7; unclear D gene. This CDR3 has 12 residues. CDR1 and CDR2 from the germline V gene are SGHAT and FQNNGV. V lost 2 bases and J lost 3, with 5 bases in between. CDR3 sequence reads: CASSLTLYEQYF. Written as DNA, the CDR3 is TGTGCCAGCAGCTTAACCCTCTACGAGCAGTACTTC.

This chain links TRBV4-3 with TRBJ2-3; TRBD2 matches 7 bases. This CDR3 is built from 16 residues. After removal of 4 bases from V and 0 bases from J, the junction contained 7 bases not matched to a gene. CDR1 and CDR2 (germline): LGHNA, YSLEER. The CDR3 protein is CASSPGNGGSTDTQYF. CDR3 sequence (DNA): TGCGCCAGCAGCCCGGGTAACGGGGGGAGCACAGATACGCAGTATTTT.

In this sample, this clonotype turned up many times. The rearrangement links TRBV2 to TRBJ2-7; D call uncertain. Germline V gives CDR1 SNHLY, CDR2 FYNNEI. The CDR3 length is 17 residues. V shed 7 bases and J shed 2 bases, with 24 bases lying between them. CDR3 DNA sequence: TGTGCCAGCAACCGTCCAAGGCGCTCCCCCAATACCTACGAGCAGTACTTC. Protein sequence: CASNRPRRSPNTYEQYF.

In this sample, this clonotype turned up many times. The chain recombines TRBV11-2 with TRBJ1-6; D is ambiguous. V was shortened by 6 bases and J by 8 bases, with 14 bases between the two germline ends. The CDR3 sequence is 14 residues long. Germline V gives CDR1 SGHAT, CDR2 FQNNGV. This CDR3 is CASSFGRWDSPLHF. CDR3 DNA: TGTGCCAGCAGTTTTGGACGGTGGGATTCACCCCTCCACTTT.

This clonotype was found many times. The V and J genes are TRBV20-1 and TRBJ1-2; 7 bases are a match to TRBD1. J gave up 6 bases and V 4 bases, and 2 bases lay outside the gene matches. Germline values: CDR1 DFQATT, CDR2 SNEGSKA (reference sequence). This CDR3 has 11 amino acids. CDR3 bases: TGCAGTGCTATGACAGGGAATGGCTACACCTTC. This codes for CSAMTGNGYTF.

Ten or more counts support this clonotype. V gene TRBV3-1 combines with J gene TRBJ2-3, with 7 bases lining up with TRBD2. The germline V gene has CDR1 LGHDT and CDR2 YNNKEL (reference sequence). This CDR3 has 13 residues. J gave up 4 bases and V 4 bases, and 2 bases lay outside the gene matches. CDR3 sequence reads: CASSLAGPDTQYF. As DNA, the CDR3 is TGTGCCAGCAGCCTAGCGGGTCCAGATACGCAGTATTTT.

This clonotype occurred many times. This sequence joins TRBV5-1 and TRBJ2-5, with 7 bases aligning to TRBD2. Germline CDR1 reads SGHRS; CDR2 reads YFSETQ. The CDR3 sequence is 14 residues long. The V segment lost 5 bases and the J segment 1 base; nucleotides outside the gene matches: 5. The CDR3 here is CASSSASGQETQYF. The CDR3 DNA follows: TGCGCCAGCAGTTCTGCTAGCGGCCAAGAGACCCAGTACTTC.

This clonotype was found many times. The genes are TRBV9 and TRBJ1-2; a weak D match, TRBD1 (5 bases). CDR1 SGDLS and CDR2 YYNGEE come from the germline V gene. The length of the CDR3 is 15 residues. V was shortened by 3 bases and J by 0 bases, with 12 bases between the two germline ends. The CDR3 reads CASSGTGRANYGYTF. The CDR3 DNA reads as TGTGCCAGCAGCGGAACAGGAAGAGCTAACTATGGCTACACCTTC.

The table lists this clonotype with many counts. The V gene is TRBV6-5, the J gene TRBJ1-1; D may be TRBD1 (5 bases). This CDR3 contains 14 residues. Germline V lookup: CDR1 MNHEY, CDR2 SVGAGI. The V end was cut by 6 bases, the J end by 5 bases, with 16 bases between. CDR3 DNA sequence: TGTGCCAGCAGGCTCGGGGCCCGAAGGACTGAAGCTTTCTTT. Translated, it gives CASRLGARRTEAFF.

At least ten counts were recorded for this clonotype. This chain connects TRBV14 to TRBJ1-2; weak D call: TRBD1 (5 bases). Per germline, CDR1 SGHDN and CDR2 FVKESK. The CDR3 has 13 amino acids. V lost 1 base and J lost 8, with 11 bases in between. The DNA for the CDR3 is TGTGCCAGCAGCCAAGGAGTCAGGGACGGCTACACCTTC. Encoded protein: CASSQGVRDGYTF.

The chain couples TRBV7-9 to TRBJ2-7, with D hard to call. This CDR3 has 16 amino acids. Germline-derived CDR1 and CDR2 are SEHNR and FQNEAQ (reference sequence). V was trimmed by 2 bases and J by 3 bases, leaving 17 bases between them. In nucleotides, the CDR3 is TGTGCCAGCAGCTTAACGAGTGATTTGGGATTCTACGAGCAGTACTTC. It specifies CASSLTSDLGFYEQYF. The full variable domain, completed using reference TRBV7-9 and TRBJ2-7, is DTGVSQNPRHKITKRGQNVTFRCDPISEHNRLYWYRQTLGQGPEFLTYFQNEAQLEKSRLLSDRFSAERPKGSFSTLEIQRTEQGDSAMYLCASSLTSDLGFYEQYFGPGTRLTVT.